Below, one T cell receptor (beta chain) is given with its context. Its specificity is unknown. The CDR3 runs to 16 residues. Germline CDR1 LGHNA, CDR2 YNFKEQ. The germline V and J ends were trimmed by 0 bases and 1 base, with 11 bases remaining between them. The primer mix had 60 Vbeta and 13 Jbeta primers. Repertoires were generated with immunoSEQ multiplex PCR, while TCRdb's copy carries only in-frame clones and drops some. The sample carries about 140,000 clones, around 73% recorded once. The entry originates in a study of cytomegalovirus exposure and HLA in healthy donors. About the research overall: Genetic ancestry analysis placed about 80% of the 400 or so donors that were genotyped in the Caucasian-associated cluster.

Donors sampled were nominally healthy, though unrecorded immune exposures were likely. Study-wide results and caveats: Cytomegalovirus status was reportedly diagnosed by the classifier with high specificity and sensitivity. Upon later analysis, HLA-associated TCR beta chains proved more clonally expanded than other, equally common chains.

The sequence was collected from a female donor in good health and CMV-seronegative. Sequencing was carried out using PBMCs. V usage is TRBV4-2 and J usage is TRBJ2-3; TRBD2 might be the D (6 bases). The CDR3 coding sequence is TGTGCCAGCAGCCAAGATCTCCGCGGGGGCACAGATACGCAGTATTTT. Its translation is CASSQDLRGGTDTQYF.